This T cell receptor beta chain was recovered during a study of graft-versus-host responses after intestinal transplantation. At the level of the study: Transplants were multivisceral, liver-intestinal, or isolated intestinal. The recipients all started with anti-thymocyte globulin induction and then took tacrolimus and steroids for around 3 years. Study outcomes and limitations: Elevated graft-versus-host to host-versus-graft clonal ratios in allografts were recorded for patients with graft-donor T cell macrochimerism.

The repertoire was sequenced with immunoSEQ multiplex PCR; TCRdb's copy has only in-frame clones and lacks some. The sample comprises about 9,600 clones, more than 85% of which are singletons, and approximately 3.6% rests with the top ten. A note on this clone: What it recognizes is unknown.

This CDR3 spans 17 amino acids. The V and J ends lost 1 base and 0 bases respectively, with 13 bases between them. Germline CDR1 is LGHNA and CDR2 is YNFKEQ. This receptor was identified in a human patient who received an intestinal transplant, so some T cells may come from the graft donor. The material sequenced was PBMCs, taken 40 to 45 days after intestinal transplantation. This chain connects TRBV4-2 to TRBJ2-1, with a weak D call TRBD2 (6 bases). Written as DNA, the CDR3 is TGTGCCAGCAGCCAAGTCAGGGCGGGGAGCTCCTACAATGAGCAGTTCTTC. The encoded protein is CASSQVRAGSSYNEQFF.